The 3 T cell receptor beta chains in this list originate from one sample, sequenced in a study of human T cells and chemical hapten exposure. Time point here: patch test 1, 2 weeks after DPC sensitization. Treatment meaning: therapeutic diphenylcyclopropenone sensitization with weekly scalp DPC. TCRdb re-analysed the RACE reads in MiXCR, keeping a single row per CDR3 protein. The sample has 65,000 to 85,000 distinct CDR3 sequences, 10% to 15% seen once. This sample comprised whole blood, obtained in connection with sensitization to the hapten diphenylcyclopropenone (DPC). The receptors shown here come from a woman aged 55-69 years with alopecia areata. Some clones in this sample may be carry-over from other donors' samples.

Many counts were recorded for this clonotype. This chain uses TRBV9 with TRBJ2-7; D is possibly TRBD2 (7 bases). Trimming removed 3 bases at V and 3 bases at J, with 16 bases between. Germline V lookup: CDR1 SGDLS, CDR2 YYNGEE. CDR3 size: 15 residues. CDR3 nucleotide sequence: TGTGCCAGCAGCGCGAGCGGGACACCCGTCTACGAGCAGTACTTC. Amino acids: CASSASGTPVYEQYF.

This chain connects TRBV7-6 to TRBJ1-3; no reliable D call. Germline lookup yields CDR1 SGHVS and CDR2 FNYEAQ. This CDR3 has 14 amino acids. V shed 3 bases and J shed 7 bases, with 13 bases lying between them. The CDR3 DNA is TGTGCCAGCAGCTTTGGAGGGCTTGGGAACACCATATATTTT. It yields the protein CASSFGGLGNTIYF.

V gene TRBV20-1 combines with J gene TRBJ2-5, with 9 positions matching TRBD2. CDR1 and CDR2 from the germline V gene are DFQATT and SNEGSKA (reference sequence). Trimming took 0 bases from V and 3 from J; bases not matched to a gene: 2. The CDR3 has 14 amino acids. The CDR3 sequence: CSARDLAGKETQYF. CDR3 sequence (DNA): TGCAGTGCTAGAGATCTAGCGGGGAAAGAGACCCAGTACTTC.